What follows is one TCR beta chain and its context. As yet, its antigen is unknown. This entry is derived from a study of blood T cells in healthy people across ages. Study as a whole: Template switching captured about one barcoded beta molecule per two T cells.

V gave up 4 bases and J gave up 2 bases; unmatched junction bases: 8. Germline CDR1 and CDR2: MDHEN and SYDVKM. The CDR3 length is 16 residues. Study-level points and caveats: No conclusive comparison of naive versus antigen-experienced cells was possible with unsorted PBMCs.

The use of a sample-barcoded 5' primer and a J-beta primer mix characterized a second PCR of roughly 6 to 11 cycles. TCRdb analysed the 5' RACE reads with MiXCR anew, one entry per CDR3 protein. Of more than 650,000 distinct CDR3 sequences listed, 22% are singletons. V and J are TRBV28 and TRBJ2-1; 7 bases are a match to TRBD1. This clonotype was sampled from a man between 65 and 80 years old in good health. The sequenced sample was blood. This chain's CDR3 is CASSSSAGTAYNEQFF. Here the CDR3 DNA reads TGTGCCAGCAGTTCCTCGGCCGGGACAGCCTACAATGAGCAGTTCTTC.